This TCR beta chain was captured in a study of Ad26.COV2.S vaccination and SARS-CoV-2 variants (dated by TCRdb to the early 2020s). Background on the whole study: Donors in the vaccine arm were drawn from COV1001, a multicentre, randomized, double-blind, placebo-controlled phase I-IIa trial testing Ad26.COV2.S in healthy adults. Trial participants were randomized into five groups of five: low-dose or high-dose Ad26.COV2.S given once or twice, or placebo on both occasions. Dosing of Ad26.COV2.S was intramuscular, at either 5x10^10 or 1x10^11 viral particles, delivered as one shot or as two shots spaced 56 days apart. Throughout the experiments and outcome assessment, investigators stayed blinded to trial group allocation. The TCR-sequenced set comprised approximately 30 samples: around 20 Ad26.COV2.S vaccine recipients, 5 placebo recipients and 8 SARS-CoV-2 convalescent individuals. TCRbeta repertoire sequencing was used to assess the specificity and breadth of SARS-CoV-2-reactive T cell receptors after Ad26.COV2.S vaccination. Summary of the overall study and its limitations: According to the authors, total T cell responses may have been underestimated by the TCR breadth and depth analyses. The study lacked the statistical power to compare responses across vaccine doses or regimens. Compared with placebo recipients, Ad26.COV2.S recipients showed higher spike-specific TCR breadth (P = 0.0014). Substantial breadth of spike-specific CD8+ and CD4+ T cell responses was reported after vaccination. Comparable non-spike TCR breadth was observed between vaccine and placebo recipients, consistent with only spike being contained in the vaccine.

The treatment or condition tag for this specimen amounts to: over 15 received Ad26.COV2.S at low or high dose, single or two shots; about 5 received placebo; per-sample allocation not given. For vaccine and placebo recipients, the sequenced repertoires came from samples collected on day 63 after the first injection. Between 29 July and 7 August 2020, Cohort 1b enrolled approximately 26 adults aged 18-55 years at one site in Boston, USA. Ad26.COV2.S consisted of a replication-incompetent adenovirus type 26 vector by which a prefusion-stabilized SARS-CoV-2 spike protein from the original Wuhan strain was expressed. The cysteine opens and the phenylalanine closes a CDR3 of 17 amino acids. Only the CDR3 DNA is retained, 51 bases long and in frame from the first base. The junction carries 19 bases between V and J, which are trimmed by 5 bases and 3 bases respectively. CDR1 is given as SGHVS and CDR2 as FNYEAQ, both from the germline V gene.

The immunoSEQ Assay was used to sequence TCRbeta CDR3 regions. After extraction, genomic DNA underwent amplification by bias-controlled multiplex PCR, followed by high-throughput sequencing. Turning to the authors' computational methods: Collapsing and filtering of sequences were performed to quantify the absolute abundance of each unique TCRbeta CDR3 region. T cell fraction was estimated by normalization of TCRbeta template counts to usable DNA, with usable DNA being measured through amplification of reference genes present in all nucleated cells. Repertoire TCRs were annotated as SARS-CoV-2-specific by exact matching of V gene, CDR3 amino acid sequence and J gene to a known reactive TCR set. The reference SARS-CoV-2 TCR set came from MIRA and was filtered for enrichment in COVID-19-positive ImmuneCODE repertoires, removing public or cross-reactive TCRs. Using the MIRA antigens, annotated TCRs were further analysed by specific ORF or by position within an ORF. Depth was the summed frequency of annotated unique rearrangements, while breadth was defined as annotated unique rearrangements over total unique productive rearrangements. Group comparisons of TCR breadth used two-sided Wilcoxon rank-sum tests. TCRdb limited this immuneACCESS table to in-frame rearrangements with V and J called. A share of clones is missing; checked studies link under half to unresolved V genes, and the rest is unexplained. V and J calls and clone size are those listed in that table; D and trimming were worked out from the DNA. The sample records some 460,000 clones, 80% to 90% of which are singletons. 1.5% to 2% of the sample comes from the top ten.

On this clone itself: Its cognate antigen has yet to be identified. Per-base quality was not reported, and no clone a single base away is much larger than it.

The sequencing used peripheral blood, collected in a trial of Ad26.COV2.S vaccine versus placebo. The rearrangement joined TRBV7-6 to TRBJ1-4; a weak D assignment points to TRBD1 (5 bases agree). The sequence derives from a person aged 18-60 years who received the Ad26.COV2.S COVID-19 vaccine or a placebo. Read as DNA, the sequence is TGTGCCAGCAGCCGATACCGGGACGACGCCTCTAATGAAAAACTGTTTTTT. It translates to CASSRYRDDASNEKLFF.